What follows describes a single TCR beta chain. With a much larger clone just one base away, this may be a read error. The template was RNA from unsorted bulk tissue. Distant lung tissue was collected more than 3 cm away from the tumor edge. This sample stems from a study of tumor and adjacent non-tumor tissue in lung cancer. Three rounds of nested PCR, following a modified ARM-PCR protocol, produced the TCRbeta library. One entry per CDR3 protein, called by TCRdb with MiXCR from the multiplex PCR reads. The data hold around 100,000 distinct CDR3 sequences, with roughly two thirds observed a single time. The receptor comes from a man aged 25 to 45 with non-small cell lung cancer. Specimen: distant non-tumor lung tissue.

CDR3 coding DNA: TGTGCCAGCAGTCGACAGAACTATGGCTACACCTTC. Translated: CASSRQNYGYTF. The chain employs TRBV28 and TRBJ1-2; D possibly corresponds to TRBD1 (5 bases). CDR1 and CDR2 (germline): MDHEN, SYDVKM. The V end lost 5 bases, the J end lost 2 bases, and 6 bases lay between the germline ends. This CDR3 spans 12 amino acids.